These T cell receptor beta chains were read from a single sample in a study of T cells in Graves' hyperthyroidism and ophthalmopathy. In TCRdb, the multiplex PCR reads were re-called with MiXCR into one record per CDR3 protein. The data show roughly 500,000 distinct CDR3 sequences, about 43% seen once. The source material was peripheral blood or thyroid tissue (not recorded which). The receptors derive from an adult woman with Graves' disease, either hyperthyroidism or ophthalmopathy (not recorded which). Each CDR3 is given with its conserved first and last residue. The order of the fields is clone size, J gene, D gene, V gene, CDR3 protein, CDR3 DNA. The D gene is left open where the match is weak. Only part of the rows carry a size: once, few, many, or a class if the clone is expanded.

. TRBJ2-1 . TRBV29-1 CSVEDPGAGTYNEQFF TGCAGCGTTGAAGATCCTGGGGCCGGCACCTACAATGAGCAGTTCTTC
many TRBJ1-2 TRBD1 TRBV10-3 CAISDGTGYGYTF TGTGCCATCAGTGATGGGACAGGGTATGGCTACACCTTC
. TRBJ2-5 . TRBV7-3 CASSPSLPGSHGAQETQYF TGTGCCAGCAGCCCCTCTTTACCGGGGAGCCACGGGGCTCAAGAGACCCAGTACTTC
many TRBJ1-6 . TRBV12-3/TRBV12-4 CASSRQALRSPLHF TGTGCCAGCAGTCGACAGGCCCTGAGGTCACCCCTCCACTTT
few TRBJ2-7 TRBD2 TRBV28 CASSLSGIGSYEQYF TGTGCCAGCAGTCTAAGCGGGATCGGTTCCTACGAGCAGTACTTC
few TRBJ1-1 . TRBV29-1 CSVWVGLGTEAFF TGCAGCGTATGGGTCGGATTGGGGACTGAAGCTTTCTTT
few TRBJ2-3 . TRBV7-9 CASSLGGRTDTQYF TGTGCCAGCAGCTTGGGCGGTCGCACAGATACGCAGTATTTT
. TRBJ1-5 TRBD1 TRBV7-9 CASSTKTGFSNQPQHF TGTGCCAGCAGCACAAAGACAGGGTTTAGCAATCAGCCCCAGCATTTT
. TRBJ1-1 . TRBV20-1 CSARWGTGQNAFF TGCAGTGCTAGATGGGGGACCGGTCAAAACGCTTTCTTT
many TRBJ2-5 TRBD2 TRBV7-8 CASSLRGPSGAQETQYF TGTGCCAGCAGCTTAAGAGGCCCTAGCGGGGCACAAGAGACCCAGTACTTC
. TRBJ2-2 TRBD2 TRBV7-8 CASSYSGMPGELFF TGTGCCAGCAGCTATAGCGGGATGCCCGGGGAGCTGTTTTTT
. TRBJ1-6 . TRBV6-9 CASSYSVWNSPLHF TGTGCCAGCAGTTATTCAGTGTGGAATTCACCCCTCCACTTT
. TRBJ2-2 TRBD1 TRBV5-1 CASSTRDRDLLTTNTGELFF TGCGCCAGCAGCACCCGGGACAGGGACCTATTAACAACGAACACCGGGGAGCTGTTTTTT
. TRBJ1-1 TRBD1 TRBV10-3 CAISVPGTASTEAFF TGTGCCATCAGTGTGCCCGGGACAGCGAGCACTGAAGCTTTCTTT
. TRBJ2-7 . TRBV28 CASSLLIGVIYEQYF TGTGCCAGCAGTTTATTGATAGGGGTCATCTACGAGCAGTACTTC
many TRBJ2-7 TRBD2 TRBV4-1 CASSQETSGAVHEQYF TGCGCCAGCAGCCAAGAGACTAGCGGGGCTGTCCACGAGCAGTACTTC
many TRBJ1-6 . TRBV4-2 CASSQVVRDNSPLHF TGTGCCAGCAGCCAAGTAGTCAGGGATAATTCACCCCTCCACTTT
. TRBJ1-5 . TRBV2 CASSVDAGGGQETQHF TGTGCCAGCAGCGTAGACGCGGGAGGGGGGCAAGAGACCCAGCATTTT